This is a list of T cell receptor beta chains from one sample in a study of post-analysis software for immune sequencing data. TCRdb passed the PCR reads through MiXCR, listing each CDR3 protein once. Found here are hundreds of thousands of distinct CDR3 sequences, approximately 53% of them singletons; the top ten hold over 4%. Sequencing input: blood. The receptor set was obtained from a girl between 5 and 17 years old with multiple sclerosis. CDR3s include the opening cysteine and the closing phenylalanine or tryptophan. D genes are given only for firm matches. A clone size is listed for some rows: how often the clone was seen (once, few, many), or a class if it is expanded.

>TRBV6-5|-|few|14|TRBJ2-5
CASSYGWAQETQYF
TGTGCCAGCAGTTACGGTTGGGCTCAAGAGACCCAGTACTTC
>TRBV6-5|TRBD2|few|14|TRBJ2-2
CASRLAGGTGELFF
TGTGCCAGCAGACTAGCGGGGGGTACCGGGGAGCTGTTTTTT
>TRBV29-1|TRBD1|-|14|TRBJ2-1
CSVGPRQGVETQFF
TGCAGCGTTGGGCCAAGACAGGGGGTAGAGACCCAGTTCTTC
>TRBV12-3/TRBV12-4|-|few|13|TRBJ1-2
CASSFEENYGYTF
TGTGCCAGCAGTTTCGAGGAAAACTATGGCTACACCTTC
>TRBV12-3/TRBV12-4|-|-|15|TRBJ2-5
CASRRVGTSQETQYF
TGTGCCAGCAGGCGCGTTGGGACGAGCCAAGAGACCCAGTACTTC
>TRBV10-3|TRBD1|-|14|TRBJ2-7
CAIRGQGGSYELYF
TGTGCCATCAGGGGACAGGGGGGCTCCTACGAGCTGTACTTC
>TRBV10-3|-|few|13|TRBJ2-7
CAISLAETYEQYF
TGTGCCATCAGCCTTGCTGAGACCTACGAGCAGTACTTC
>TRBV20-1|TRBD2|once|15|TRBJ2-1
CSARGLAGGNNEQFF
TGCAGTGCTAGGGGACTAGCGGGAGGGAACAATGAGCAGTTCTTC
>TRBV12-3/TRBV12-4|TRBD2|-|14|TRBJ2-1
CASSLGRGGTEQFF
TGTGCCAGCAGTTTAGGTCGCGGGGGGACTGAGCAGTTCTTC
>TRBV5-1|TRBD2|-|12|TRBJ2-7
CASSQRAGEQYF
TGCGCCAGCAGCCAACGAGCGGGAGAGCAGTACTTC
>TRBV6-1|-|-|13|TRBJ2-5
CASTRIGCETQYF
TGTGCCAGCACTCGAATCGGATGTGAGACCCAGTACTTC
>TRBV20-1|-|-|13|TRBJ2-3
CSAGLGSTDTQYF
TGCAGTGCTGGCCTCGGTAGCACAGATACGCAGTATTTT
>TRBV12-3/TRBV12-4|TRBD1|-|16|TRBJ2-1
CASSRTRGQGYNEQFF
TGTGCCAGCAGTAGAACGAGGGGGCAGGGATACAATGAGCAGTTCTTC
>TRBV5-1|-|-|14|TRBJ1-4
CASSLVWGNEKRFF
TGCGCCAGCAGCTTGGTATGGGGAAACGAAAAACGGTTTTTT
>TRBV21-1|-|few|12|TRBJ2-7
CASSKVHYEQYF
TGTGCCAGCAGCAAAGTACACTACGAGCAGTACTTC
>TRBV5-6|-|-|14|TRBJ2-4
CASTMGRQRNIQYF
TGTGCCAGCACCATGGGGAGGCAGCGAAACATTCAGTACTTC
>TRBV15|-|-|14|TRBJ2-7
CATSTRLEAHEQYF
TGTGCCACCAGCACCCGACTAGAAGCCCACGAGCAGTACTTC
>TRBV7-8|-|-|13|TRBJ1-1
CASTIWGGTEAFF
TGTGCCAGCACCATCTGGGGTGGGACTGAAGCTTTCTTT
>TRBV20-1|-|-|15|TRBJ2-1
CSARMRGFSYNEQFF
TGCAGTGCTAGGATGCGGGGATTCTCCTACAATGAGCAGTTCTTC
>TRBV5-1|-|few|16|TRBJ2-1
CASSSSTESSYNEQFF
TGCGCCAGCAGCTCCTCGACGGAAAGCTCCTACAATGAGCAGTTCTTC
>TRBV7-9|-|-|14|TRBJ1-2
CASRGGRGIYGYTF
TGTGCCAGCAGGGGGGGACGTGGGATCTATGGCTACACCTTC
>TRBV7-2|TRBD2|-|17|TRBJ2-5
CASSLAERGPLQETQYF
TGTGCCAGCAGCTTAGCGGAGCGGGGGCCCCTGCAAGAGACCCAGTACTTC
>TRBV7-3|-|few|12|TRBJ2-3
CASSTGGGTQYF
TGTGCCAGCAGTACCGGGGGAGGTACGCAGTATTTT
>TRBV29-1|TRBD1|-|13|TRBJ2-3
CSDGTDGADTQYF
TGCAGCGACGGGACAGATGGAGCAGATACGCAGTATTTT
>TRBV24-1|-|-|12|TRBJ2-1
CATSGGLNEQFF
TGTGCCACCAGTGGCGGCCTCAACGAGCAGTTCTTC
>TRBV7-6|-|-|15|TRBJ2-5
CASSLRMVFQETQYF
TGTGCCAGCAGCTTACGCATGGTTTTCCAAGAGACCCAGTACTTC
>TRBV3-1|TRBD1|-|17|TRBJ2-5
CASSSGTGAGEEETQYF
TGTGCCAGCAGCTCCGGGACAGGGGCGGGGGAGGAAGAGACCCAGTACTTC
>TRBV5-5|-|-|15|TRBJ2-3
CASSLAPTGSDTQYF
TGTGCCAGCAGCCTCGCTCCGACCGGCTCAGATACGCAGTATTTT
>TRBV15|TRBD1|once|15|TRBJ1-2
CATSRATGQAYSYTF
TGTGCCACCAGCAGAGCCACGGGACAGGCCTATAGCTACACCTTC
>TRBV20-1|TRBD2|few|16|TRBJ2-3
CSAQRRVAGNTDTQYF
TGCAGTGCTCAAAGGCGGGTAGCGGGAAACACAGATACGCAGTATTTT
>TRBV29-1|-|-|13|TRBJ1-1
CSVSAGMNTEAFF
TGCAGCGTTTCTGCTGGAATGAACACTGAAGCTTTCTTT
>TRBV29-1|-|-|12|TRBJ2-5
CSWGRGGETQYF
TGCAGCTGGGGGAGAGGAGGAGAGACCCAGTACTTC
>TRBV5-5|-|once|16|TRBJ1-2
CASSRERAGTNYGYTF
TGTGCCAGCAGCCGGGAGCGGGCTGGTACTAACTATGGCTACACCTTC
>TRBV10-3|-|-|18|TRBJ2-5
CAISDRPSAIRGQETQYF
TGTGCCATCAGTGATAGGCCTAGCGCCATCCGCGGGCAAGAGACCCAGTACTTC
>TRBV6-1|-|-|17|TRBJ2-1
CASSEYPPPSSYNEQFF
TGTGCCAGCAGTGAATACCCGCCGCCTAGCTCCTACAATGAGCAGTTCTTC
>TRBV2|-|-|14|TRBJ1-1
CASSTGVMNTEAFF
TGTGCCAGCAGTACCGGGGTTATGAACACTGAAGCTTTCTTT
>TRBV20-1|-|-|11|TRBJ2-3
CSARRTDTQYF
TGCAGTGCTAGAAGAACAGATACGCAGTATTTT
>TRBV6-1|TRBD2|-|15|TRBJ2-3
CASSRLAALTDTQYF
TGTGCCAGCAGTCGACTAGCGGCTCTCACAGATACGCAGTATTTT
>TRBV7-3|TRBD1|few|15|TRBJ1-2
CASSLSGTVGIGYTF
TGTGCCAGCAGCTTAAGTGGGACAGTGGGGATAGGCTACACCTTC
>TRBV4-1|-|-|16|TRBJ2-6
CASSQVPGAGANVLTF
TGCGCCAGCAGCCAAGTACCGGGGGCAGGGGCCAACGTCCTGACTTTC
>TRBV13|TRBD2|-|15|TRBJ2-1
CASSLLAGGGDEQFF
TGTGCCAGCAGCTTACTAGCGGGGGGAGGAGATGAGCAGTTCTTC
>TRBV20-1|TRBD1|-|14|TRBJ1-5
CSSLDRDFYQPQHF
TGCAGTTCTCTCGACAGGGATTTCTATCAGCCCCAGCATTTT
>TRBV11-2|TRBD1|-|15|TRBJ2-7
CVSSTPRDRAYEQYF
TGTGTCAGCAGCACACCAAGGGACAGAGCCTACGAGCAGTACTTC
>TRBV5-1|TRBD2|-|16|TRBJ2-1
CASSWTGTSFSDEQFF
TGCGCCAGCAGCTGGACGGGGACTAGCTTCTCCGATGAGCAGTTCTTC
>TRBV5-5|TRBD1|-|15|TRBJ2-3
CAGSLGAGGADTQYF
TGTGCCGGCAGCTTGGGGGCAGGGGGAGCAGATACGCAGTATTTT
>TRBV6-6|-|-|14|TRBJ2-7
CASSYSTLPGEQYF
TGTGCCAGCAGTTACTCGACCTTACCCGGCGAGCAGTACTTC
>TRBV5-1|-|-|14|TRBJ2-3
CASSPEVDLDTQYF
TGCGCCAGCAGCCCGGAGGTGGACCTGGATACGCAGTATTTT
>TRBV4-1|-|-|16|TRBJ2-5
CASSQDSGSISYELYF
TGCGCCAGCAGCCAAGATAGCGGAAGTATCTCCTACGAGCTGTACTTC
>TRBV3-1|-|-|12|TRBJ2-5
CASSPGAETQYF
TGTGCCAGCAGCCCGGGCGCGGAGACCCAGTACTTC
>TRBV14|TRBD1|-|15|TRBJ1-4
CASSQANRGIEKLFF
TGTGCCAGCAGCCAAGCAAACAGGGGGATTGAAAAACTGTTTTTT